The clone carrying this T cell receptor beta chain occurred many times. Its antigen remains unknown. Genomic DNA served as template for TCR beta VDJ and CDR3 profiling. MiXCR, applied by TCRdb to the reads, yields one record per CDR3 protein. The sample yields hundreds of thousands of distinct CDR3 sequences, approximately 56% seen once. The sample originates from a study of CD8+CD57+ T cells in acquired aplastic anemia. At the level of the study: Quantities of DNA derived from sorted CD4+ and CD8+ cells averaged roughly 3 ug. Study-level points and caveats: Patients did not significantly differ from controls in CD8+ Simpson's diversity. There were 25 to 35 CD8+ CDR3 sequences that occurred in both patients and controls.

V dropped 4 bases and J dropped 7 bases, with 16 bases sitting between them. Germline CDR1 reads ENHRY; CDR2 reads SYGVKD. This CDR3 comprises 14 residues. The source of this sequence is a human donor with severe aplastic anemia or a healthy control (not recorded which). Material for sequencing was sorted CD4+, CD8+, or CD8+CD57+ T cells (not recorded which) from PBMCs. V gene TRBV10-3 combines with J gene TRBJ2-5; D is ambiguous. The CDR3 region is CAISGKGEIGTQYF. DNA of the CDR3: TGTGCCATCAGTGGGAAGGGTGAGATTGGGACCCAGTACTTC.